This TCR beta chain was captured in a study of blood T cell repertoires in COVID-19. Study at large: The origin of the acute and convalescent COVID-19 samples was the United States, Italy and Spain.

V shed 9 bases and J shed 2 bases, with 17 bases lying between them. Per germline, CDR1 LNHDA and CDR2 SQIVND (reference sequence). This CDR3 is built from 14 residues. Under the authors' procedure: Researchers report that nucleated cell counts were estimated from reference gene primer amplification. Some clones are missing from TCRdb's copy, which holds only in-frame ones; the method was immunoSEQ multiplex PCR. V and J calls and clone size are those listed in that table; D and trimming were worked out from the DNA. The table shows around 140,000 clones, with 60% to 80% occurring only once. Only one count was recorded for this clone. Assignment of participants to cohorts was predicated upon participant-reported clinical history.

This chain joins TRBV19 and TRBJ2-7; maybe TRBD1 (6 bases). The receptor's source is a woman in her forties or fifties who had recovered from COVID-19. The sequencing sample was made of PBMCs or T cells enriched from blood (not recorded which). CDR3 coding DNA: TGTGCCAGGGGCGAGGGGGATGGGGCCTACGAGCAGTACTTC. Its protein is CARGEGDGAYEQYF.